Reported below is one T cell receptor (beta chain). These data originate in a study of blood T cell repertoires in COVID-19. Germline V gene lookup returns CDR1 SGHAT and CDR2 FQDESV (reference sequence). The ends were cut back, 1 base at V and 7 bases at J, with 8 bases in the middle. The CDR3 loop spans 13 amino acids. TCRdb keeps only in-frame clones here, not all; method: immunoSEQ multiplex PCR. The sample gives under 300,000 clones, 80% to 90% of which show up once; about 4% is in the top ten. The TCR sequence derives from a man aged 45-65 years with acute or convalescent COVID-19. Sample: peripheral blood. This chain links TRBV11-1 with TRBJ1-5; D gene ambiguous. The CDR3 reads CASSLVIGQPQHF. The CDR3 DNA reads as TGTGCCAGCAGCTTAGTTATCGGGCAGCCCCAGCATTTT.